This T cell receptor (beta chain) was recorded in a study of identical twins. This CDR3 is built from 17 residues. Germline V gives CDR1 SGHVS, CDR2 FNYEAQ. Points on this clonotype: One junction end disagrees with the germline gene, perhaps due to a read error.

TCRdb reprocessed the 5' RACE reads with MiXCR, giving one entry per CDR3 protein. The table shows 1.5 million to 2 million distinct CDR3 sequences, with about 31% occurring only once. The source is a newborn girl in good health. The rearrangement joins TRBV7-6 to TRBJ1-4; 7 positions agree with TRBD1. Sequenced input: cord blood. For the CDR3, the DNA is TGTGCCAGCAGCCCGGGACCAACAGGGGTGGTTAATGAAAGACTGTTTTTT. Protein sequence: CASSPGPTGVVNERLFF.